Listed below are T cell receptor beta chains from one sample, sequenced in a study of T cells in Graves' hyperthyroidism and ophthalmopathy. TCRdb re-derived calls from the multiplex PCR reads in MiXCR, one entry per CDR3 protein. This sample yields 500,000 to 700,000 distinct CDR3 sequences, of which 15% to 20% are seen a single time; 18% belongs to the top ten. The specimen sequenced was blood. These receptors all stem from a woman under 30 with Graves' hyperthyroidism. Each CDR3 is given with its conserved first and last residue. A D gene is named only where the DNA matches it firmly. The listing skips clone size in some rows; elsewhere it reads once, few, many or a size class.

cdr3_aa,cdr3_nt,d_call,j_call,clone_size,v_call
CASSVDRGDEQYF,TGTGCCAGCAGCGTAGACAGGGGGGACGAGCAGTACTTC,TRBD1,TRBJ2-7,.,TRBV9
CAISTSDRGPYNEQFF,TGTGCCATCAGTACTTCTGACAGGGGGCCCTACAATGAGCAGTTCTTC,TRBD1,TRBJ2-1,.,TRBV10-3
CASSLQRLGYEQYF,TGTGCCAGCAGTTTGCAACGGCTAGGCTACGAGCAGTACTTC,.,TRBJ2-7,.,TRBV27
CASSLAGLAGSYEQYF,TGTGCCAGCAGCTTAGCGGGACTAGCGGGCTCCTACGAGCAGTACTTC,TRBD2,TRBJ2-7,many,TRBV12-3/TRBV12-4
CASSTRQGGRATNEKLFF,TGTGCCAGCAGTACCCGACAGGGCGGGAGAGCAACTAATGAAAAACTGTTTTTT,TRBD1,TRBJ1-4,many,TRBV12-3/TRBV12-4
CSARDRAIAYEQYF,TGCAGTGCTAGAGATCGAGCCATCGCCTACGAGCAGTACTTC,.,TRBJ2-7,.,TRBV20-1
CASSGVDRGTYNEQFF,TGTGCCAGTAGTGGGGTCGACAGGGGGACTTACAATGAGCAGTTCTTC,TRBD1,TRBJ2-1,.,TRBV19
CASSLQVATNEKLFF,TGCGCCAGCAGCCTTCAAGTTGCAACTAATGAAAAACTGTTTTTT,.,TRBJ1-4,many,TRBV4-1
CRGRLVVSTEAFF,TGCAGGGGTCGTTTAGTCGTAAGCACTGAAGCTTTCTTT,.,TRBJ1-1,few,TRBV20-1
CASSVLPRAASNQPQHF,TGTGCCAGCAGTGTCCTGCCGAGGGCCGCCAGCAATCAGCCCCAGCATTTT,.,TRBJ1-5,many,TRBV2
CASSKPSGTRSTDTQYF,TGTGCCAGCAGCAAACCCAGTGGGACCCGGAGCACAGATACGCAGTATTTT,.,TRBJ2-3,.,TRBV4-2
CSARDRRAWEQFF,TGCAGTGCTAGAGATCGCAGGGCATGGGAGCAGTTCTTC,.,TRBJ2-1,many,TRBV20-1
CASIGTGNTEAFF,TGTGCCAGCATCGGGACAGGGAACACTGAAGCTTTCTTT,TRBD1,TRBJ1-1,many,TRBV27
CASSFTSGSENEQFF,TGCGCCAGCAGCTTCACTAGCGGTTCCGAGAATGAGCAGTTCTTC,TRBD2,TRBJ2-1,.,TRBV5-1
CASSYLNRAAKETQYF,TGTGCCAGCAGTTACTTAAATCGTGCGGCTAAAGAGACCCAGTACTTC,.,TRBJ2-5,.,TRBV6-5
CSARADRQGAVAAKNIQYF,TGCAGTGCTAGAGCAGACCGCCAGGGAGCGGTAGCGGCCAAAAACATTCAGTACTTC,.,TRBJ2-4,.,TRBV20-1
CASSRTVTTEAFF,TGTGCCAGCAGCCGGACAGTAACGACTGAAGCTTTCTTT,.,TRBJ1-1,many,TRBV7-9
CASSQVGMLTGNTGERFF,TGCGCCAGCAGCCAAGTTGGGATGCTTACAGGGAACACCGGGGAGCGGTTTTTT,.,TRBJ2-2,once,TRBV4-3
CSARDPFGISSPGGYTF,TGCAGTGCTAGAGATCCCTTTGGAATAAGTTCCCCTGGGGGCTACACCTTC,.,TRBJ1-2,few,TRBV20-1
CASKEGGVGTDTQYF,TGTGCCAGTAAGGAAGGGGGAGTGGGGACAGATACGCAGTATTTT,.,TRBJ2-3,.,TRBV5-4
CSASGVTDTQYF,TGCAGTGCCTCGGGAGTCACAGATACGCAGTATTTT,.,TRBJ2-3,few,TRBV20-1
CASSSPGMGYNEQFF,TGTGCCAGCAGTTCGCCAGGAATGGGGTACAATGAGCAGTTCTTC,.,TRBJ2-1,many,TRBV28
CASSQEASAGELFF,TGTGCCAGCAGCCAAGAAGCTAGCGCCGGGGAGCTGTTTTTT,.,TRBJ2-2,many,TRBV3-1
CSAITSGISSTQYF,TGCAGTGCTATAACTAGCGGGATAAGTAGCACGCAGTATTTT,TRBD2,TRBJ2-3,many,TRBV20-1
CASSLGQQTEAFF,TGTGCCAGCAGCTTAGGACAGCAAACTGAAGCTTTCTTT,.,TRBJ1-1,.,TRBV7-9
CASSLGLGSTDTQYF,TGTGCCAGCAGCTTAGGATTGGGGAGCACAGATACGCAGTATTTT,.,TRBJ2-3,many,TRBV7-7
CASSEAASSYNEQFF,TGCGCCAGCAGTGAGGCAGCGAGCTCCTACAATGAGCAGTTCTTC,.,TRBJ2-1,few,TRBV10-1
CASRRDSYEQYF,TGTGCCAGCAGAAGAGACAGCTACGAGCAGTACTTC,.,TRBJ2-7,many,TRBV6-1
CASAGTAQETQYF,TGTGCCAGCGCCGGGACAGCCCAAGAGACCCAGTACTTC,TRBD1,TRBJ2-5,few,TRBV6-1
CASSLQSRGNSPLHF,TGTGCCAGCAGCCTCCAAAGCCGTGGCAATTCACCCCTCCACTTT,.,TRBJ1-6,many,TRBV11-3
CASSLAPGRQNIQYF,TGTGCCAGCAGCTTAGCCCCGGGACGCCAAAACATTCAGTACTTC,.,TRBJ2-4,many,TRBV13
CASSYTGTGDPSYEQYF,TGTGCCAGCAGCTACACCGGGACAGGCGATCCCTCCTACGAGCAGTACTTC,TRBD1,TRBJ2-7,many,TRBV12-3/TRBV12-4
CASSQEGKVTDTQYF,TGTGCCAGCAGCCAAGAGGGAAAAGTCACAGATACGCAGTATTTT,.,TRBJ2-3,many,TRBV3-1
CAISEGLGTDTQYF,TGTGCCATCAGTGAGGGGCTGGGAACAGATACGCAGTATTTT,.,TRBJ2-3,many,TRBV10-3
CASSLSGYGGQYF,TGTGCCAGCAGTTTATCAGGCTACGGAGGGCAGTACTTC,.,TRBJ2-7,many,TRBV27
CASSRGEQGLTDTQYF,TGCGCCAGCAGCCGGGGGGAGCAGGGTCTAACAGATACGCAGTATTTT,.,TRBJ2-3,.,TRBV4-3
CSAPNATNIQYF,TGCAGTGCCCCGAATGCAACAAACATTCAGTACTTC,.,TRBJ2-4,few,TRBV20-1
CASSGPPPYQETQYF,TGTGCCAGCAGTGGTCCCCCCCCGTACCAAGAGACCCAGTACTTC,.,TRBJ2-5,many,TRBV27
CASRNIQGNYGYTF,TGTGCCAGCAGGAACATACAGGGAAACTATGGCTACACCTTC,.,TRBJ1-2,.,TRBV27
CASKGDPGKGYTF,TGTGCCAGCAAGGGGGACCCCGGGAAGGGCTACACCTTC,.,TRBJ1-2,few,TRBV6-1
CASSEVGSTEQFF,TGTGCCAGCAGTGAAGTTGGGAGTACCGAGCAGTTCTTC,.,TRBJ2-1,many,TRBV2
CSAHSDLTIDGYTF,TGCAGTGCACATTCCGACCTAACAATTGATGGCTACACCTTC,.,TRBJ1-2,many,TRBV20-1
CASSLVQGYNQPQHF,TGTGCCAGCAGCTTAGTACAGGGGTACAATCAGCCCCAGCATTTT,TRBD1,TRBJ1-5,many,TRBV7-2
CASSSGTGVSQPQHF,TGTGCCAGCAGCTCCGGGACAGGGGTTAGTCAGCCCCAGCATTTT,TRBD1,TRBJ1-5,.,TRBV11-2
CASKSGEQYF,TGTGCCAGCAAATCCGGCGAGCAGTACTTC,.,TRBJ2-7,many,TRBV28
CASTHRTNTGELFF,TGTGCCAGCACCCACCGGACGAACACCGGGGAGCTGTTTTTT,.,TRBJ2-2,few,TRBV5-8